The 30 T cell receptor beta chains given below trace back to one sample, sequenced in a study of cytomegalovirus exposure and HLA in healthy donors. Sequenced by immunoSEQ multiplex PCR; TCRdb stores in-frame clones only, minus some. The sample lists some 110,000 clones, more than 75% occurring once. The sequenced sample consisted of PBMCs. These receptors were obtained from a man between 18 and 29 years old in good health and CMV-seronegative.

This chain links TRBV15 with TRBJ1-5; D is uncertain. From germline, CDR1 is LNHNV and CDR2 YYDKDF (reference sequence). Between the trimmed V and J ends, which lost 1 base and 0 bases, there was a span of 4 bases. The CDR3 sequence is 14 residues long. CDR3 DNA sequence: TGTGCCACCAGCAGAGGGGCTAGCAATCAGCCCCAGCATTTT. The encoded protein is CATSRGASNQPQHF.

This chain uses TRBV6-6 with TRBJ1-1; TRBD1 might be the D (6 bases). Germline V gene data show CDR1 as MNHNY and CDR2 as SVGAGI (reference sequence). Trimming shortened V by 5 bases and J by 6 bases, and 16 bases separated the two germline ends. The CDR3 is made up of 14 amino acids. The CDR3 bases are TGTGCCAGCAGTCACGGGGGGGCCGGGGCTGAAGCTTTCTTT. Translation: CASSHGGAGAEAFF.

The chain carries TRBV19 and TRBJ1-5; D may be TRBD1 (6 bases). Germline-derived CDR1 and CDR2 are LNHDA and SQIVND (reference sequence). The V gene lost 4 bases and the J gene lost 3 bases, with 16 bases spanning the gap. The CDR3 has 16 residues. CDR3 sequence: CASSTRRTENNQPQHF. The CDR3 DNA follows: TGTGCCAGTAGTACAAGGAGGACAGAGAACAATCAGCCCCAGCATTTT.

The V call is TRBV7-6, the J call TRBJ2-1; D might be TRBD2 (6 bases). Trimming shortened V by 0 bases and J by 8 bases, and 11 bases separated the two germline ends. The CDR3 runs 14 residues. CDR1 and CDR2 (germline): SGHVS, FNYEAQ. The CDR3, as DNA: TGTGCCAGCAGCTTAGCTGGGGGGATGGATGAGCAGTTCTTC. It encodes CASSLAGGMDEQFF.

CDR3 amino acids: CASKGRGPHEQYF. Here the CDR3 DNA reads TGTGCCAGCAAGGGCAGGGGGCCCCACGAGCAGTACTTC. The chain links TRBV6-1 to TRBJ2-7, with 8 bases that match TRBD1. Germline-derived CDR1 and CDR2 are MNHNS and SASEGT. The CDR3 has 13 residues. V dropped 7 bases and J dropped 5; count of bases not matched to a gene: 7.

This clone came up a few times. The chain joins TRBV7-9 to TRBJ2-7; the match to TRBD1 covers 8 bases. CDR1 is SEHNR, CDR2 FQNEAQ, per germline (reference sequence). The CDR3 sequence is 14 residues long. The ends lost 4 bases at V and 5 bases at J; junction bases unmatched: 7. The CDR3 DNA follows: TGTGCCAGCAGCTCGTGGACAGGGATCGACGAGCAGTACTTC. Encoded protein: CASSSWTGIDEQYF.

The genes are TRBV27 and TRBJ2-7, with TRBD2 matching over 12 bases. Trimming cost V 6 bases and J 3 bases; bases outside gene matches: 6. The CDR3 sequence is 15 residues long. Germline values: CDR1 MNHEY, CDR2 SMNVEV (reference sequence). The CDR3 region has the DNA TGTGCCAGCAGCAGAGGGACTAGCGGGCGCTACGAGCAGTACTTC. It translates to CASSRGTSGRYEQYF.

This chain uses TRBV29-1 with TRBJ2-3; 9 bases agree with TRBD1. CDR3 length: 14 amino acids. Germline assignment: CDR1 SQVTM and CDR2 ANQGSEA. V gave up 8 bases and J gave up 3 bases; unmatched junction bases: 9. DNA of the CDR3: TGCAGCATTACACAGGGGGCAAATACAGATACGCAGTATTTT. It encodes CSITQGANTDTQYF.

The rearrangement uses TRBV25-1 and TRBJ1-2; no firm D call. CDR1 is MGHDK and CDR2 is SYGVNS in the germline V gene. Trimming stripped 6 bases from V and 4 bases from J, with 21 bases between. The length of the CDR3 is 16 residues. CDR3 coding DNA: TGTGCCAGCAGCGGTCCTCAGGAACAACGGGGCTATGGCTACACCTTC. Translating it yields CASSGPQEQRGYGYTF.

This clone came up a few times. The chain combines TRBV9 with TRBJ1-2; a weak D match, TRBD1 (6 bases). Trimming left V 4 bases short and J 6 bases short, with 16 bases between. CDR1 is SGDLS, CDR2 YYNGEE, per germline. CDR3 length: 14 residues. The CDR3 loop is CASSPSQGMNGYTF. The CDR3 bases are TGTGCCAGCAGCCCCTCACAGGGAATGAATGGCTACACCTTC.

J is TRBJ1-1 and V is TRBV5-1; TRBD1 matches at 8 bases. The CDR3 has 13 amino acids. Germline V gene sequence: CDR1 SGHRS, CDR2 YFSETQ. Germline trimming cut 4 bases from V and 7 bases from J; bases unmatched to any gene: 6. The CDR3 protein is CASSPGQGLEAFF. CDR3 nucleotides: TGCGCCAGCAGCCCCGGACAGGGACTTGAAGCTTTCTTT.

The chain uses TRBV18 and TRBJ2-1; maybe TRBD2 (6 bases). V dropped 2 bases and J dropped 0 bases, with 11 bases sitting between them. Germline CDR1 KGHSH, CDR2 LQKENI. The CDR3 loop spans 16 amino acids. In nucleotides, the CDR3 is TGTGCCAGCTCACCAGGCTTAGCGGTCTCCTACAATGAGCAGTTCTTC. This encodes CASSPGLAVSYNEQFF.

V is TRBV9 and J is TRBJ1-2, with TRBD1 matching 7 bases. The CDR3 totals 13 residues. CDR1 is SGDLS, CDR2 YYNGEE, per germline. V was pared by 2 bases and J by 8 bases, with 6 bases of the junction left unmatched. This CDR3 is CASSVVDRSGYTF. The CDR3 DNA follows: TGTGCCAGCAGCGTGGTGGACAGGTCCGGCTACACCTTC.

V gene TRBV4-2 combines with J gene TRBJ2-2; TRBD1 agrees at 10 bases. Germline trimming cut 3 bases from V and 5 bases from J; bases unmatched to any gene: 0. The germline gives CDR1 LGHNA, CDR2 YNFKEQ. CDR3 length equals 14 residues. As DNA, the CDR3 is TGTGCCAGCAGCCAGGGACAGGGGACCGGGGAGCTGTTTTTT. Amino acids: CASSQGQGTGELFF.

The genes are TRBV19 and TRBJ1-4; 7 positions agree with TRBD1. The V and J ends lost 3 bases and 8 bases, in that order; junction bases with no gene match: 6. The CDR3 totals 14 residues. The germline V gene has CDR1 LNHDA and CDR2 SQIVND (reference sequence). The CDR3: CASSMGDSSEKLFF. DNA for the CDR3: TGTGCCAGTAGTATGGGGGACAGCTCCGAAAAACTGTTTTTT.

This chain joins TRBV30 and TRBJ1-1, with D perhaps TRBD1 (6 bases). Germline lookup yields CDR1 GTSNPN and CDR2 SVGIG (reference sequence). This CDR3 region has 13 residues. Trimming took 4 bases from V and 1 from J, leaving 10 bases between them. CDR3 protein: CAWNQGRNTEAFF. The CDR3 bases are TGTGCCTGGAATCAGGGGCGGAACACTGAAGCTTTCTTT.

This clone was counted a single time. Other nucleotide sequences from this sample produce the same CDR3. This sequence joins TRBV27 and TRBJ2-3, with 10 bases that match TRBD2. V lost 2 bases and J lost 4; bases outside the gene matches: 0. The CDR3 extends over 14 amino acids. Germline V gene data show CDR1 as MNHEY and CDR2 as SMNVEV (reference sequence). The CDR3 sequence: CASSLLAGADTQYF. The CDR3 nucleotides are TGTGCCAGCAGTTTACTAGCGGGAGCAGATACGCAGTATTTT.

CDR3 amino acids: CASSASVLTSIGQYF. CDR3 DNA sequence: TGTGCCAGCAGCGCCTCAGTGTTGACATCCATCGGGCAGTACTTC. V and J are TRBV7-9 and TRBJ2-7; D is undetermined. Trimming left V 5 bases short and J 9 bases short, with 23 bases between. The germline V gene has CDR1 SEHNR and CDR2 FQNEAQ (reference sequence). The CDR3 runs to 15 residues.

V gene TRBV7-9 combines with J gene TRBJ2-1; TRBD2 is a possible D gene (6 bases). The CDR3 extends over 15 amino acids. Trimming took off 7 bases at V and 8 bases at J, with 21 bases between the two ends. The V gene's germline CDR1 is SEHNR and CDR2 FQNEAQ (reference sequence). This chain's CDR3 is CASNDFSGGSDEQFF. The CDR3 DNA reads TGTGCCAGCAACGATTTTAGCGGAGGCAGCGATGAGCAGTTCTTC. Supplemented by reference TRBV7-9 and TRBJ2-1, the full variable domain reads DTGVSQNPRHKITKRGQNVTFRCDPISEHNRLYWYRQTLGQGPEFLTYFQNEAQLEKSRLLSDRFSAERPKGSFSTLEIQRTEQGDSAMYLCASNDFSGGSDEQFFGPGTRLTVL.

The V call is TRBV10-3, the J call TRBJ1-1; D possibly corresponds to TRBD1 (5 bases). CDR1 is ENHRY, CDR2 SYGVKD, per germline. V lost 7 bases, J lost 0 bases, and 9 bases lay in between. The CDR3 spans 13 residues. The CDR3 spells CAITGQVNTEAFF. The CDR3 nucleotides read TGTGCCATCACTGGACAAGTGAACACTGAAGCTTTCTTT.

The rearrangement uses TRBV5-1 and TRBJ2-7; D is perhaps TRBD1 (5 bases). This CDR3 comprises 17 residues. CDR1 and CDR2 from the germline V gene are SGHRS and YFSETQ. The germline V and J ends were trimmed by 0 bases and 0 bases, with 16 bases remaining between them. The CDR3 DNA reads as TGCGCCAGCAGCTTGGAAGGTTGGGGCGCCGGCTCCTACGAGCAGTACTTC. Protein: CASSLEGWGAGSYEQYF.

The chain joins TRBV15 to TRBJ2-2, with 8 bases lining up with TRBD1. Germline V CDR1 and CDR2: LNHNV, YYDKDF (reference sequence). Trimming at V came to 5 bases and at J to 7 bases, leaving 9 bases not matched to a gene. This CDR3 is built from 15 residues. CDR3 region: CATSPLDRDGGELFF. In DNA, the CDR3 is TGTGCCACCAGCCCTCTGGACAGGGATGGCGGGGAGCTGTTTTTT.

The chain couples TRBV27 to TRBJ1-5; possibly TRBD1 for D (5 bases). This CDR3 region has 15 residues. Trimming took 6 bases from V and 7 from J, leaving 19 bases between them. From germline, CDR1 is MNHEY and CDR2 SMNVEV (reference sequence). This chain's CDR3 is CASRVEMRGWQPQHF. The CDR3 nucleotides read TGTGCCAGCAGAGTAGAGATGCGGGGGTGGCAGCCCCAGCATTTT.

This clone was seen just once. The chain uses TRBV15 and TRBJ1-1; D remains ambiguous. The CDR3 has 12 residues. V lost 3 bases to trimming and J lost 6 bases, with 8 bases between them. Germline-derived CDR1 and CDR2 are LNHNV and YYDKDF (reference sequence). CDR3 amino acids: CATSSGAPEAFF. CDR3 nucleotides: TGTGCCACCAGCAGCGGAGCCCCTGAAGCTTTCTTT.

The J gene is TRBJ1-1, the V gene TRBV9; 8 nucleotides match TRBD1. The V gene end was trimmed by 3 bases and the J gene end by 0 bases; junction bases not matched to a gene: 1. Per the germline V gene, CDR1 is SGDLS and CDR2 is YYNGEE. The CDR3 covers 14 residues. CDR3 in amino acids: CASSGQGLNTEAFF. The DNA of the CDR3 is TGTGCCAGCAGCGGACAGGGGCTGAACACTGAAGCTTTCTTT.

The J gene is TRBJ2-3, the V gene TRBV19, with TRBD2 matching 10 bases. The CDR3 consists of 17 residues. The junction had 8 bases not matched to a gene; V was cut back by 0 bases and J by 5 bases. Per the germline V gene, CDR1 is LNHDA and CDR2 is SQIVND (reference sequence). The DNA for the CDR3 is TGTGCCAGTAGTATAGATGGAGCGGGAGGGCCTGTAGATACGCAGTATTTT. It codes for CASSIDGAGGPVDTQYF.

The gene calls are TRBV27 and TRBJ2-1, with TRBD2 identical over 8 bases. The CDR3 length is 13 residues. Germline CDR1 reads MNHEY; CDR2 reads SMNVEV (reference sequence). The V segment lost 4 bases and the J segment 6 bases; nucleotides outside the gene matches: 2. The DNA of the CDR3 is TGTGCCAGCAGTTCCGGGGGGGGCAATGAGCAGTTCTTC. Protein: CASSSGGGNEQFF.

This chain joins TRBV6-5 and TRBJ1-1; 10 nucleotides align to TRBD1. Germline loops: CDR1 MNHEY, CDR2 SVGAGI. The CDR3 is 14 amino acids. V lost 4 bases to trimming and J lost 7 bases; unmatched junction nucleotides: 6. The CDR3 reads CASSSPGQGIEAFF. The CDR3 DNA reads TGTGCCAGCAGTTCTCCGGGACAGGGGATTGAAGCTTTCTTT.

A note on this clone: One end of the junction fails to match germline, which may point to a read error. The V call is TRBV7-9, the J call TRBJ1-2, with TRBD1 matching 7 bases. The germline CDR1 and CDR2 sequences are SEHNR and FQNEAQ (reference sequence). The CDR3 totals 13 residues. As DNA, the CDR3 is TGTGCCAGCAGGACAGGGACAACTGCCCAGCTCGCCTTC. This sequence encodes CASRTGTTAQLAF.

J is TRBJ2-7 and V is TRBV19; TRBD2 might be the D (5 bases). Germline V gene lookup returns CDR1 LNHDA and CDR2 SQIVND (reference sequence). Deletions cut 3 bases from V and 3 bases from J, with 9 bases between. This CDR3 is 13 amino acids long. The CDR3 is CASSISRDYEQYF. The CDR3 DNA is TGTGCCAGTAGTATTTCCCGGGACTACGAGCAGTACTTC.